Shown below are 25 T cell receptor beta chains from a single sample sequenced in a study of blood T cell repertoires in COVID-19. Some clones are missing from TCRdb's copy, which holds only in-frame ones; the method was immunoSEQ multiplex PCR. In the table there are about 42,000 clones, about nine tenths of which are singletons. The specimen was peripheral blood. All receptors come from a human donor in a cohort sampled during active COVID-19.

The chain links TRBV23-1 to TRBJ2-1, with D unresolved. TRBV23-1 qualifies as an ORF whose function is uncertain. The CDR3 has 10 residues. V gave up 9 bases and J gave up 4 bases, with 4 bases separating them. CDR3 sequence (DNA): TGCGCCAGTACTTACAATGAGCAGTTCTTC. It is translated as CASTYNEQFF.

The CDR3, as DNA: TGTGCCAGCAGTTTATTGGCAGACGGATTCGGGGAGCAGTACTTC. Amino acids: CASSLLADGFGEQYF. The chain links TRBV27 to TRBJ2-7, with D hard to call. The V gene's germline CDR1 is MNHEY and CDR2 SMNVEV (reference sequence). The V end lost 1 base, the J end lost 7 bases, and 17 bases lay between the germline ends. The CDR3 totals 15 residues.

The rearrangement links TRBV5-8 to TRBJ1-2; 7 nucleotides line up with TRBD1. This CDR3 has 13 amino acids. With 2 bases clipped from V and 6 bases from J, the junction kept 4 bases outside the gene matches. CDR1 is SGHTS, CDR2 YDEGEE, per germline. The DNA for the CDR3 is TGTGCCAGCAGCTTAGGCCAGGGGGATGGCTACACCTTC. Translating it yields CASSLGQGDGYTF.

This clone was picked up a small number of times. The CDR3 sequence is CASSQDAFTKKDYGYTF. The CDR3 nucleotides read TGCGCCAGCAGCCAAGATGCGTTTACTAAAAAAGACTATGGCTACACCTTC. This chain connects TRBV4-3 to TRBJ1-2; no reliable D call. The CDR3 extends over 17 amino acids. V was shortened by 0 bases and J by 3 bases, with 17 bases between the two germline ends. Germline V CDR1 and CDR2: LGHNA, YSLEER.

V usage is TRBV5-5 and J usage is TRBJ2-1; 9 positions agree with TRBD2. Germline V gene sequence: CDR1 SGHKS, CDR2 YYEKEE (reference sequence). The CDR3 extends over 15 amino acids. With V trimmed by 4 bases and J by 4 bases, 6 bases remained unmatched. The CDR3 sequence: CASSPRGGNYNEQFF. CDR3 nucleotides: TGTGCCAGCAGCCCGCGGGGGGGGAATTACAATGAGCAGTTCTTC.

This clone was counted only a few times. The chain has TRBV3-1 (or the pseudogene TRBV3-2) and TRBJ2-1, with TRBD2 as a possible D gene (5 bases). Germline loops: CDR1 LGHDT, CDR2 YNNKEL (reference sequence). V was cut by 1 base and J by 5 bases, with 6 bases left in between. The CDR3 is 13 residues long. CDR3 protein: CASSQAGDNEQFF. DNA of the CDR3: TGTGCCAGCAGCCAAGCCGGGGACAATGAGCAGTTCTTC.

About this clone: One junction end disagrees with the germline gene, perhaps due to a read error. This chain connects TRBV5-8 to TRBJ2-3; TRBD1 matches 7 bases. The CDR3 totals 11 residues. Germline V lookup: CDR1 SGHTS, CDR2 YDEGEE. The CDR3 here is CASSTQDRRDF. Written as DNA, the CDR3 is TGTGCCAGCAGCACACAGGACAGGCGGGATTTT.

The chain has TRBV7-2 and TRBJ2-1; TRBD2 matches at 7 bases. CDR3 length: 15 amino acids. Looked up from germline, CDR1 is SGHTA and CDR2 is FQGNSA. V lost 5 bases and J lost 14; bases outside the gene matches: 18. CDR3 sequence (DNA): TGTGCCAGCAGCCCCATGGGGGGGGGTAAGACGGAGAAGTTCTTC. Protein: CASSPMGGGKTEKFF.

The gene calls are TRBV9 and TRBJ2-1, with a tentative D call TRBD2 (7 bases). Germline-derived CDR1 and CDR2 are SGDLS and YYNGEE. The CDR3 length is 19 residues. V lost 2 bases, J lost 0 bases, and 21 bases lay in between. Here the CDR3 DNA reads TGTGCCAGCAGCGTGGGGGGGGCCAAACTTCTAGGCTCCTACAATGAGCAGTTCTTC. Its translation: CASSVGGAKLLGSYNEQFF.

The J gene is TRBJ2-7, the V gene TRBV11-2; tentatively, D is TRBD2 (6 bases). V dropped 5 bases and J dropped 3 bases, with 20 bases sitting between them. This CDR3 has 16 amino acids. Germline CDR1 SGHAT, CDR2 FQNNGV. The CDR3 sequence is CASSANRRGGVYEQYF. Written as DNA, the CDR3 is TGTGCCAGCAGCGCGAACAGAAGGGGCGGGGTCTACGAGCAGTACTTC.

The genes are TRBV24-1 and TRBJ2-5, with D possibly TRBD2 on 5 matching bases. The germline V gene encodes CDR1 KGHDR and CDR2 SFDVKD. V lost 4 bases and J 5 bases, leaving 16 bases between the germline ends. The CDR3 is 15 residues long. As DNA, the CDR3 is TGTGCCACCAGTGAGGCCGGGAAAATGGAGGAGACCCAGTACTTC. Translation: CATSEAGKMEETQYF.

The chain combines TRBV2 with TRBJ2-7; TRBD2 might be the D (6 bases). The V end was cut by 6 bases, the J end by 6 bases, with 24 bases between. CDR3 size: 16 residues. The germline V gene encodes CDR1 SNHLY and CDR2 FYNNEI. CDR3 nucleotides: TGTGCCAGCAGCCCACTGGGGGGACCGCTGGGCTCCGAGCAGTACTTC. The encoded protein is CASSPLGGPLGSEQYF.

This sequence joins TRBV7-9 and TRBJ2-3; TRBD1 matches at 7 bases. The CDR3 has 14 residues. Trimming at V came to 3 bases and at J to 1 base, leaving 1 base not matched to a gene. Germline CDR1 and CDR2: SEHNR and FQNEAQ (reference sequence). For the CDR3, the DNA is TGTGCCAGCAGCTTCGGGACAGGCACAGATACGCAGTATTTT. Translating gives CASSFGTGTDTQYF.

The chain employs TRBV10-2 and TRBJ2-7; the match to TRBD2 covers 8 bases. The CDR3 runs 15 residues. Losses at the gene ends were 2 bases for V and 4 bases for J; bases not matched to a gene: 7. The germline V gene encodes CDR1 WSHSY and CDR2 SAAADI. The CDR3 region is CASSERSGSLYEQYF. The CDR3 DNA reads TGCGCCAGCAGTGAGAGGAGCGGGAGTTTGTACGAGCAGTACTTC.

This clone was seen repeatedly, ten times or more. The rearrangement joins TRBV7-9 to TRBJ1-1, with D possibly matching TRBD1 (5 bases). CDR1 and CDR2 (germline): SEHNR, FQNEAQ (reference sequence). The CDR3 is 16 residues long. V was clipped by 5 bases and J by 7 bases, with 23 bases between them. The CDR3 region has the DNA TGTGCCAGCAGCCCCAACCGCGGGGGTATATTTATTGAAGCTTTCTTT. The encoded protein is CASSPNRGGIFIEAFF.

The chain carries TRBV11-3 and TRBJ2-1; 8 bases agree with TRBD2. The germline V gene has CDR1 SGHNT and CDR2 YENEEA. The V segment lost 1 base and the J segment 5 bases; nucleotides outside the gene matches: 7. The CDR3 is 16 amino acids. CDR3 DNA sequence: TGTGCCAGCAGCTTAGGGAGGGGGACTAGTGACAATGAGCAGTTCTTC. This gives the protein CASSLGRGTSDNEQFF.

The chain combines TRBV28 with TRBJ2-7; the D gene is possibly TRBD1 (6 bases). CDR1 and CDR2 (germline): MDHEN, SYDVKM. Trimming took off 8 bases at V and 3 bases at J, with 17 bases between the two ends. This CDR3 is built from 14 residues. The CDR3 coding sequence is TGTGCCAGCTCTATCCAGACAGGTTACTACGAGCAGTACTTC. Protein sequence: CASSIQTGYYEQYF.

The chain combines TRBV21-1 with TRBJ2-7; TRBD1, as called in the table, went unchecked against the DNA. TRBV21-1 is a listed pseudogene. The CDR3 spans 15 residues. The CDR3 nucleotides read TGTGCCAGCAGCGGCCGACAGTGCTGCTCCTACGAGCAGTACTTC. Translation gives CASSGRQCCSYEQYF.

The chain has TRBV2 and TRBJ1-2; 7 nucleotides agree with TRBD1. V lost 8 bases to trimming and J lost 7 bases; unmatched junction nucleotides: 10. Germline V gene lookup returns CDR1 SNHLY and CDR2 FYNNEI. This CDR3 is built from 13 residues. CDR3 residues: CASGQVARSGYTF. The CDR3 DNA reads TGTGCCAGCGGACAGGTGGCTCGGAGTGGCTACACCTTC.

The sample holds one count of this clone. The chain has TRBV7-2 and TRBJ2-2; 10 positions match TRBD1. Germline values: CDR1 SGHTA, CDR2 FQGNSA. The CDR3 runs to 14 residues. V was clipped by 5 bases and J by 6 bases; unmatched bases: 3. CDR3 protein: CASSGQGVSGELFF. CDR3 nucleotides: TGTGCCAGCAGCGGACAGGGGGTATCCGGGGAGCTGTTTTTT.

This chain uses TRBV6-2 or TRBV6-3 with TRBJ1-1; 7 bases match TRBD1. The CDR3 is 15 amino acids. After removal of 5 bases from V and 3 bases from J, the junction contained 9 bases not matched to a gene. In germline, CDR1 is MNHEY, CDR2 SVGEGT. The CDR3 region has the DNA TGTGCCAGCAGTGATTGGGACAGTACTTACACTGAAGCTTTCTTT. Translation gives CASSDWDSTYTEAFF.

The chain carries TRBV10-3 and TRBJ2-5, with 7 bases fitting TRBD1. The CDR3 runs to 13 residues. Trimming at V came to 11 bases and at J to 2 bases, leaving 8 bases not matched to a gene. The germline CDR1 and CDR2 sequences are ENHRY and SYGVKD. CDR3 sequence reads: CASQGQQQETQYF. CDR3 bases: TGTGCCTCCCAGGGACAGCAACAAGAGACCCAGTACTTC.

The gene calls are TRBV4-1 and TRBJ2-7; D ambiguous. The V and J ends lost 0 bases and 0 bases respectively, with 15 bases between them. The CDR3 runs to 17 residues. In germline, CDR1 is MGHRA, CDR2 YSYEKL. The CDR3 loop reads CASSQEVWALSSYEQYF. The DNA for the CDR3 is TGCGCCAGCAGCCAAGAAGTATGGGCCCTAAGCTCCTACGAGCAGTACTTC.

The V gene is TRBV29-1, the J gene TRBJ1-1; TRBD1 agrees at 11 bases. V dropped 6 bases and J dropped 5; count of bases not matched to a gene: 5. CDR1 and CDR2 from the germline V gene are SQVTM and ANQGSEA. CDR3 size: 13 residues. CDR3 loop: CSVTGTGGTEAFF. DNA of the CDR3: TGCAGCGTGACCGGGACAGGGGGGACTGAAGCTTTCTTT.

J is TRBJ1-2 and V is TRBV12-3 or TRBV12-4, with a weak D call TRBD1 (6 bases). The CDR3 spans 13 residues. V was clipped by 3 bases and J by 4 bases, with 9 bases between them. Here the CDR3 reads CASSFQGTYGYTF. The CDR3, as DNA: TGTGCCAGCAGTTTTCAGGGGACCTATGGCTACACCTTC.